What follows is one T cell receptor beta chain and its context. CDR1 and CDR2 (germline): SGDLS, YYNGEE. The V and J ends lost 4 bases and 2 bases respectively, with 16 bases between them. CDR3 length: 15 amino acids. This specimen belongs to a study of blood T cell repertoires in COVID-19. About the research overall: T cells, B-cell-depleted T cells, or PBMCs supplied cDNA or gDNA.

Per the original methods: The authors estimated nucleated cell counts from reference gene primer amplification. Sequencing was performed with immunoSEQ multiplex PCR; in TCRdb, only in-frame clones are kept and a portion is missing. The V and J calls and clone size are taken from that table; D and trimming were inferred from the DNA. Seen here are over 200,000 clones, around 84% observed once, and the top ten hold around 18%. What was sequenced was peripheral blood. The sequence derives from a woman of 80 years or more with active or convalescent COVID-19. This chain uses TRBV9 with TRBJ2-7; possibly TRBD2 for D (5 bases). Here the CDR3 reads CASSPQAAKTYEQYF. The CDR3 DNA sequence: TGTGCCAGCAGCCCCCAAGCGGCCAAGACCTACGAGCAGTACTTC. The full variable domain, with the rest looked up from reference TRBV9 and TRBJ2-7, is DSGVTQTPKHLITATGQRVTLRCSPRSGDLSVYWYQQSLDQGLQFLIQYYNGEERAKGNILERFSAQQFPDLHSELNLSSLELGDSALYFCASSPQAAKTYEQYFGPGTRLTVT.